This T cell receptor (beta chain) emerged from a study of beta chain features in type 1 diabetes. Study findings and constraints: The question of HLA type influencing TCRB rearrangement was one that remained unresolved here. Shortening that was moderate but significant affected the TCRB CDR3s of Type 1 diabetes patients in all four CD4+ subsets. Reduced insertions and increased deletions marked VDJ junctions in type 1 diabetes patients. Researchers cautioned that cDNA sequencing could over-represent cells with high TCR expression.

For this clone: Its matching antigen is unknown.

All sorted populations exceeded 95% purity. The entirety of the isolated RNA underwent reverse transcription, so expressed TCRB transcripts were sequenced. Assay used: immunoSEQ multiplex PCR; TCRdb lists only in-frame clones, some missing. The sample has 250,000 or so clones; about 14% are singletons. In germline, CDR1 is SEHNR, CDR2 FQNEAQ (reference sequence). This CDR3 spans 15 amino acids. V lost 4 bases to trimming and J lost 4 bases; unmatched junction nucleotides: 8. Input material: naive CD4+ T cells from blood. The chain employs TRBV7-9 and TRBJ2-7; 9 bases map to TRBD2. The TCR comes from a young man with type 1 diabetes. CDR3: CASSSAGGGPYEQYF. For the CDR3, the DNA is TGTGCCAGCAGCTCAGCGGGGGGAGGGCCGTACGAGCAGTACTTC.